This T cell receptor (beta chain) was retrieved from a study of cytomegalovirus exposure and HLA in healthy donors. Study-wide points: Overall, around 160 TCR beta chains were annotated as cytomegalovirus-associated. Reportedly, cytomegalovirus status was diagnosed with high sensitivity and specificity. Most TCR sequences proved rare, with some public TCRs found in many donors.

The donors were members of the approximately 120-subject validation cohort (separate from the approximately 730-subject first cohort). The data were produced by immunoSEQ multiplex PCR, yet TCRdb's version contains in-frame clones alone and is incomplete. The table records roughly 120,000 clones, 70% to 90% of them present only once. Trimming left V 6 bases short and J 4 bases short, with 18 bases between. This CDR3 has 14 amino acids. The germline V gene encodes CDR1 GTSNPN and CDR2 SVGIG (reference sequence). A few counts support this clone. Antigen: not known. The chain links TRBV30 to TRBJ2-5, with D possibly matching TRBD2 (6 bases). The receptor was isolated from a woman between 18 and 30 years old in good health and CMV-seropositive. The sample comprised PBMCs. As DNA, the CDR3 is TGTGCCTGCCACCCACGGCGCGGGGCAGAGACCCAGTACTTC. Translation: CACHPRRGAETQYF.